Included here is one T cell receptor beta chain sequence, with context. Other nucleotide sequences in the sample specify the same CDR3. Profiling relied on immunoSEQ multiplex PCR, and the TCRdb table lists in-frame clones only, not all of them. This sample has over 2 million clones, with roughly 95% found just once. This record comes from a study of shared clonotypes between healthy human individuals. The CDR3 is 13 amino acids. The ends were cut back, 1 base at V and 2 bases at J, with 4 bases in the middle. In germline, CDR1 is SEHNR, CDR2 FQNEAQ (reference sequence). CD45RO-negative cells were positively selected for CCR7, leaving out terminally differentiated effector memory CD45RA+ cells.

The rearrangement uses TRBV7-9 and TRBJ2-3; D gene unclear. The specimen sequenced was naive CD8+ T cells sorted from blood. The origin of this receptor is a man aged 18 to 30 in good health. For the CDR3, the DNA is TGTGCCAGCAGCTTAGGTCCCACAGATACGCAGTATTTT. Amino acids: CASSLGPTDTQYF.